This T cell receptor (beta chain) was sequenced during a study of blood T cell repertoires in COVID-19. The data were produced by immunoSEQ multiplex PCR, yet TCRdb's version contains in-frame clones alone and is incomplete. The sample contains approximately 120,000 clones, approximately 82% of which appear only once. Germline V lookup: CDR1 SGHVS, CDR2 FQNEAQ. V lost 5 bases and J lost 5; bases outside the gene matches: 8. CDR3 length equals 16 residues. Sequencing was performed on peripheral blood. The genes are TRBV7-8 and TRBJ2-3, with 12 bases identical to TRBD2. The origin of this receptor is a woman of 80 years or more with active or convalescent COVID-19. In nucleotides, the CDR3 is TGTGCCAGCAGCGCCCGACTAGCGGGAGTGAGAGATACGCAGTATTTT. Its translation is CASSARLAGVRDTQYF. The full variable domain, in which reference TRBV7-8 and TRBJ2-3 provide the parts outside the CDR3, is GAGVSQSPRYKVAKRGQDVALRCDPISGHVSLFWYQQALGQGPEFLTYFQNEAQLDKSGLPSDRFFAERPEGSVSTLKIQRTQQEDSAVYLCASSARLAGVRDTQYFGPGTRLTVL.